This paragraph covers one T cell receptor beta chain sequence. This sample is drawn from a study of cytomegalovirus exposure and HLA in healthy donors. Use of 60 Vbeta and 13 Jbeta primers characterized the PCR. Sequencing was performed with immunoSEQ multiplex PCR; in TCRdb, only in-frame clones are kept and a portion is missing. Its listing shows around 50,000 clones. Material for sequencing was PBMCs. The sequence came from a male donor in good health and CMV-seronegative.

The CDR3 region is CASSRAGLNGYTF. Here the CDR3 DNA reads TGTGCCAGCAGTCGGGCAGGGTTAAATGGCTACACCTTC. V is TRBV6-1 and J is TRBJ1-2, with D maybe TRBD1 (5 bases). The CDR3 loop spans 13 amino acids. Germline V CDR1 and CDR2: MNHNS, SASEGT. V lost 5 bases, J lost 6 bases, and 13 bases lay in between.